This T cell receptor (beta chain) emerged from a study of blood T cell repertoires in COVID-19. Measured with immunoSEQ multiplex PCR; TCRdb has only the in-frame clones, and not every one. The profile shows some 110,000 clones, about 90% of them singletons. V shed 2 bases, J shed 7 bases, and the junction held 5 bases outside the gene matches. This CDR3 contains 14 residues. The germline CDR1 and CDR2 sequences are SGHDT and YYEEEE. Sequenced material: peripheral blood. The chain links TRBV5-6 to TRBJ1-5; 8 bases agree with TRBD1. This sequence was found in a man between 65 and 79 years old who had recovered from COVID-19. This chain's CDR3 is CASSFQGARQPQHF. The CDR3 DNA follows: TGTGCCAGCAGCTTCCAGGGGGCTAGGCAGCCCCAGCATTTT.